This T cell receptor beta chain was observed in a study of blood T cell repertoires in COVID-19. Study overall: Sources were T cells, B-cell-depleted T cells, or PBMCs; the material itself was cDNA or gDNA.

The assay was immunoSEQ multiplex PCR, and TCRdb's table has in-frame clones only and misses some. The table records fewer than 300,000 clones, 80% to 90% of them present only once. The V gene's germline CDR1 is DFQATT and CDR2 SNEGSKA (reference sequence). After removal of 6 bases from V and 5 bases from J, the junction contained 2 bases not matched to a gene. The CDR3 length is 11 residues. The sample consisted of peripheral blood. The rearrangement uses TRBV20-1 and TRBJ2-7; TRBD2 matches at 9 bases. This clonotype was obtained from a man younger than 45 with acute or convalescent COVID-19. CDR3 loop: CSARTSDEQYF. The CDR3, as DNA: TGCAGTGCGAGGACTAGCGACGAGCAGTACTTC.